These 29 T cell receptor beta chains were sequenced from one sample in a study of PD-1 blockade in classical Hodgkin lymphoma. Generated by immunoSEQ multiplex PCR, the TCRdb table keeps only in-frame clones and is missing some. The repertoire holds some 30,000 clones, with around 81% as singletons. The time point: cycle 4 day 1 (C4D1), after more than five weeks of nivolumab. There was relapse after autologous stem cell transplantation in every patient, and there was variation in brentuximab vedotin exposure. This specimen consisted of peripheral blood mononuclear cells (PBMCs), obtained before the fourth cycle of nivolumab. The receptors here all came from a human donor with classical Hodgkin lymphoma.

The chain employs TRBV19 and TRBJ2-7, with 8 nucleotides matching TRBD2. Germline-derived CDR1 and CDR2 are LNHDA and SQIVND (reference sequence). Unmatched junction bases numbered 5, after V lost 4 bases and J lost 0 bases. This CDR3 has 15 amino acids. The CDR3 sequence is CASSRLALSSYEQYF. The DNA of the CDR3 is TGTGCCAGTAGTAGACTAGCGTTGAGCTCCTACGAGCAGTACTTC.

This clone appeared a single time. The rearrangement links TRBV29-1 to TRBJ2-1; 9 bases map to TRBD2. This CDR3 region has 14 residues. Germline CDR1 reads SQVTM; CDR2 reads ANQGSEA. V shed 6 bases, J shed 3 bases, and the junction held 6 bases outside the gene matches. The CDR3 loop is CSVVLAGVYNEQFF. For the CDR3, the DNA is TGCAGCGTAGTTTTAGCGGGGGTCTACAATGAGCAGTTCTTC.

The chain has TRBV11-2 and TRBJ1-2, with no clear D. V was clipped by 0 bases and J by 7 bases, with 12 bases between them. The germline gives CDR1 SGHAT, CDR2 FQNNGV. There are 14 residues in the CDR3. As DNA, the CDR3 is TGTGCCAGCAGCTTAGATCGGCGGGCGGGTGGCTACACCTTC. Translation: CASSLDRRAGGYTF. The whole variable domain, filled in from reference TRBV11-2 and TRBJ1-2, reads EAGVAQSPRYKIIEKRQSVAFWCNPISGHATLYWYQQILGQGPKLLIQFQNNGVVDDSQLPKDRFSAERLKGVDSTLKIQPAKLEDSAVYLCASSLDRRAGGYTFGSGTRLTVV.

As DNA, the CDR3 is TGCGCCAGCAGCCAAGAGGCTGGGCGGTCAGATACGCAGTATTTT. Encoded protein: CASSQEAGRSDTQYF. The chain recombines TRBV4-3 with TRBJ2-3, with D unresolved. Trimming cost V 0 bases and J 4 bases, with 11 bases left between them. The CDR3 consists of 15 residues. Germline V CDR1 and CDR2: LGHNA, YSLEER.

The chain uses TRBV7-2 and TRBJ2-7, with no clear D. V was pared by 2 bases and J by 4 bases, with 9 bases between. The CDR3 consists of 13 residues. CDR1 is SGHTA and CDR2 is FQGNSA in the germline V gene. The CDR3 reads CASSLSFRYEQYF. In DNA form, the CDR3 reads TGTGCCAGCAGCTTATCATTCCGGTACGAGCAGTACTTC.

This clone was seen a handful of times. The rearrangement links TRBV7-2 to TRBJ2-7, with D unclear. V lost 2 bases to trimming and J lost 2 bases, with 4 bases between them. This CDR3 has 12 residues. Germline lookup yields CDR1 SGHTA and CDR2 FQGNSA. The CDR3 reads CASSLSAYEQYF. The CDR3 nucleotides are TGTGCCAGCAGCTTATCTGCCTACGAGCAGTACTTC.

This sequence joins TRBV6-1 and TRBJ2-7, with TRBD2 as a possible D gene (5 bases). Germline V gives CDR1 MNHNS, CDR2 SASEGT. V was cut by 3 bases and J by 8 bases, with 14 bases left in between. The length of the CDR3 is 13 residues. The CDR3 DNA reads as TGTGCCAGCAGTGACCTTGGTGCGGGTAAGCAGTACGTC. Translated, it gives CASSDLGAGKQYV.

This chain connects TRBV5-1 to TRBJ1-1; tentative D call: TRBD1 (6 bases). V lost 10 bases to trimming and J lost 0 bases, with 16 bases between them. This CDR3 spans 14 amino acids. In germline, CDR1 is SGHRS, CDR2 YFSETQ. The DNA for the CDR3 is TGCGCCTCCGGGACGGGGGGGCTGAACACTGAAGCTTTCTTT. This codes for CASGTGGLNTEAFF.

This chain links TRBV6-1 with TRBJ2-2; possibly TRBD1 for D (6 bases). CDR1 and CDR2 from the germline V gene are MNHNS and SASEGT. V was trimmed by 6 bases and J by 0 bases, leaving 11 bases between them. CDR3 length equals 15 residues. The CDR3 DNA reads as TGTGCCAGCAGCTCAGGGGCCGCGAACACCGGGGAGCTGTTTTTT. As protein: CASSSGAANTGELFF.

This sequence joins TRBV19 and TRBJ2-1, with TRBD1 matching over 7 bases. V shed 6 bases, J shed 8 bases, and the junction held 1 base outside the gene matches. Looked up from germline, CDR1 is LNHDA and CDR2 is SQIVND (reference sequence). The CDR3 extends over 11 amino acids. Written as DNA, the CDR3 is TGTGCCAGTAGCGACAGGGATGAGCAGTTCTTC. It encodes CASSDRDEQFF.

V usage is TRBV7-8 and J usage is TRBJ2-1, with D perhaps matching TRBD1 (6 bases). This CDR3 contains 15 residues. With 2 bases removed from V and 2 bases from J, the gap between germline ends came to 10 bases. Germline CDR1 is SGHVS and CDR2 is FQNEAQ. In nucleotides, the CDR3 is TGTGCCAGCAGCTTATACGAGGGGGCCTACAATGAGCAGTTCTTC. Its translation is CASSLYEGAYNEQFF.

This CDR3 reads CASRGSFPEAFF. The CDR3 bases are TGTGCCAGCAGGGGCAGTTTTCCTGAAGCTTTCTTT. This chain links TRBV6-6 with TRBJ1-1; D is uncertain. CDR1 is MNHNY and CDR2 is SVGAGI in the germline V gene (reference sequence). The CDR3 runs 12 residues. With 6 bases removed from V and 6 bases from J, the gap between germline ends came to 11 bases.

This chain links TRBV5-8 with TRBJ1-5, with unresolved D. The V gene lost 2 bases and the J gene lost 5 bases, with 11 bases spanning the gap. This CDR3 is 14 amino acids long. The germline V gene has CDR1 SGHTS and CDR2 YDEGEE. The CDR3 DNA sequence: TGTGCCAGCAGCTTTGGTTACAGTTATCAGCCCCAGCATTTT. The encoded protein is CASSFGYSYQPQHF.

Worth noting for this clone: The junction departs from the called germline gene at one end, perhaps through a read error. In the same sample, other DNA sequences code for this CDR3. The chain joins TRBV7-2 to TRBJ2-7; a weak D match, TRBD1 (5 bases). The CDR3 consists of 13 residues. Germline V gene lookup returns CDR1 SGHTA and CDR2 FQGNSA. CDR3 coding DNA: TGTGCCAGCAGCTCCTCAGGGAACCACGAGCAGTACTTT. Its protein is CASSSSGNHEQYF. Complete variable domain (other parts from reference TRBV7-2 and TRBJ2-7): GAGVSQSPSNKVTEKGKDVELRCDPISGHTALYWYRQSLGQGLEFLIYFQGNSAPDKSGLPSDRFSAERTGGSVSTLTIQRTQQEDSAVYLCASSSSGNHEQYFGPGTRLTVT.

This chain uses TRBV10-3 with TRBJ1-1, with a weak D call TRBD1 (5 bases). The germline CDR1 and CDR2 sequences are ENHRY and SYGVKD. This CDR3 spans 15 amino acids. V was pared by 2 bases and J by 4 bases, with 14 bases between. As DNA, the CDR3 is TGTGCCATCAGTGAGACAGGAGCGGTGAGCACTGAAGCTTTCTTT. It translates to CAISETGAVSTEAFF.

The chain uses TRBV9 and TRBJ1-1; maybe TRBD1 (5 bases). Trimming pared 5 bases from V and 2 bases from J, leaving 7 bases between. The germline CDR1 and CDR2 sequences are SGDLS and YYNGEE. The CDR3 length is 12 residues. The CDR3 spells CASRGLNTEAFF. The CDR3 coding sequence is TGTGCCAGCAGGGGACTCAACACTGAAGCTTTCTTT. Drawing the rest from reference TRBV9 and TRBJ1-1, the complete variable domain is DSGVTQTPKHLITATGQRVTLRCSPRSGDLSVYWYQQSLDQGLQFLIQYYNGEERAKGNILERFSAQQFPDLHSELNLSSLELGDSALYFCASRGLNTEAFFGQGTRLTVV.

This clone was detected only once. The chain links TRBV4-3 to TRBJ2-1, with D hard to call. V shed 0 bases and J shed 11 bases, with 8 bases lying between them. Germline-derived CDR1 and CDR2 are LGHNA and YSLEER. The CDR3 is 12 amino acids. The CDR3 DNA reads as TGCGCCAGCAGCCAAGATCGAGCGAAGCAGTTCTTC. This codes for CASSQDRAKQFF.

The rearrangement joins TRBV6-5 to TRBJ1-2; a possible D gene is TRBD1 (6 bases). The CDR3 contains 12 residues. Trimming shortened V by 5 bases and J by 3 bases, and 7 bases separated the two germline ends. Per the germline V gene, CDR1 is MNHEY and CDR2 is SVGAGI. In DNA form, the CDR3 reads TGTGCCAGCAGTCAGGGGTACTATGGCTACACCTTC. The encoded protein is CASSQGYYGYTF.

The chain is built from TRBV30 and TRBJ1-3; no reliable D call. CDR1 is GTSNPN and CDR2 is SVGIG in the germline V gene (reference sequence). With 3 bases removed from V and 0 bases from J, the gap between germline ends came to 9 bases. This CDR3 has 14 residues. The DNA for the CDR3 is TGTGCCTGGAGCAGGATTGTCTCTGGAAACACCATATATTTT. Translated: CAWSRIVSGNTIYF.

A few counts support this clone. This chain uses TRBV29-1 with TRBJ2-3; D is possibly TRBD2 (7 bases). The CDR3 is 14 amino acids. Germline CDR1 is SQVTM and CDR2 is ANQGSEA. V was clipped by 8 bases and J by 4 bases, with 19 bases between them. CDR3 sequence (DNA): TGCAGCTTCTCGAGTGGGGGGGGCCCAGATACGCAGTATTTT. This encodes CSFSSGGGPDTQYF.

This CDR3 is CASSYRGRVSSYEQYF. CDR3 nucleotide sequence: TGTGCCAGCAGTTACCGCGGACGGGTGAGCTCCTACGAGCAGTACTTC. The chain uses TRBV27 and TRBJ2-7, with no clear D. V was clipped by 4 bases and J by 0 bases, with 16 bases between them. Looked up from germline, CDR1 is MNHEY and CDR2 is SMNVEV (reference sequence). This CDR3 has 16 residues.

The gene calls are TRBV29-1 and TRBJ2-7; 10 bases match TRBD2. This CDR3 has 13 amino acids. CDR1 and CDR2 from the germline V gene are SQVTM and ANQGSEA. V trimming: 4 bases; J trimming: 3 bases; junction bases outside the gene matches: 3. CDR3 in DNA: TGCAGCGTTGCTAGCGGGAGAAGCTACGAGCAGTACTTC. This gives the protein CSVASGRSYEQYF.

This clone has just a few counts. The chain links TRBV7-2 to TRBJ2-5; 15 bases fit TRBD2. The germline CDR1 and CDR2 sequences are SGHTA and FQGNSA. V lost 5 bases and J lost 1; bases outside the gene matches: 2. The CDR3 contains 16 residues. The CDR3 coding sequence is TGTGCCAGCAGCCGGACTAGCGGGAGGGCCCAAGAGACCCAGTACTTC. Protein product: CASSRTSGRAQETQYF.

This chain connects TRBV7-6 to TRBJ1-1; D is perhaps TRBD1 (5 bases). This CDR3 has 13 residues. V lost 1 base and J 4 bases, leaving 7 bases between the germline ends. The V gene's germline CDR1 is SGHVS and CDR2 FNYEAQ. The CDR3 DNA follows: TGTGCCAGCAGCTTAGATAGGGGCACTGAAGCTTTCTTT. Its translation is CASSLDRGTEAFF.

V usage is TRBV18 and J usage is TRBJ1-5, with D possibly TRBD1 on 5 matching bases. Germline CDR1 reads KGHSH; CDR2 reads LQKENI. V was cut by 2 bases and J by 6 bases, with 8 bases left in between. CDR3 length: 13 amino acids. CDR3 bases: TGTGCCAGCTCACCATTGGGGGGTCAGCCCCAGCATTTT. As protein: CASSPLGGQPQHF.

The chain is built from TRBV30 and TRBJ1-1, with 7 bases fitting TRBD1. Germline lookup yields CDR1 GTSNPN and CDR2 SVGIG (reference sequence). The CDR3 has 13 residues. Trimming removed 3 bases from V and 4 bases from J; junction bases left unmatched: 5. In nucleotides, the CDR3 is TGTGCCTGGAGGAGGGGGCTAGGCACTGAAGCTTTCTTT. Translated, it gives CAWRRGLGTEAFF.

The V call is TRBV9, the J call TRBJ2-3, with D unclear. Trimming left V 0 bases short and J 1 base short, with 9 bases between. Germline V gene data show CDR1 as SGDLS and CDR2 as YYNGEE. This CDR3 comprises 15 residues. This chain's CDR3 is CASSVEAGRTDTQYF. The DNA of the CDR3 is TGTGCCAGCAGCGTAGAGGCAGGCCGCACAGATACGCAGTATTTT.

J is TRBJ1-2 and V is TRBV14; D unclear. From germline, CDR1 is SGHDN and CDR2 FVKESK. This CDR3 is 14 amino acids long. With 3 bases removed from V and 7 bases from J, the gap between germline ends came to 15 bases. CDR3 bases: TGTGCCAGCAGCCACACCTTCTCCGGGTTTGGCTACACCTTC. Translating it yields CASSHTFSGFGYTF.

The chain uses TRBV7-2 and TRBJ1-2; D is possibly TRBD1 (6 bases). The CDR3 sequence is 14 residues long. CDR1 and CDR2 (germline): SGHTA, FQGNSA. The ends were cut back, 1 base at V and 13 bases at J, with 19 bases in the middle. CDR3 sequence reads: CASSLGFEGGTSTF. In nucleotides, the CDR3 is TGTGCCAGCAGCTTAGGTTTCGAGGGGGGCACTAGCACCTTC.